The rows below give T cell receptor beta chains drawn from one sample of a study of spatial heterogeneity in lung cancer. One entry per CDR3 protein, called by TCRdb with MiXCR from the 5' RACE reads. The sample lists about 27,000 distinct CDR3 sequences; about 5.3% were seen once. The source material was PBMCs, sampled at follow-up. Every receptor here comes from a female donor with early-stage non-small cell lung cancer. CDR3s include the opening cysteine and the closing phenylalanine or tryptophan. A D gene is named only where the DNA matches it firmly. A clone size is listed for some rows: how often the clone was seen (once, few, many), or a class if it is expanded.

>TRBJ2-4|TRBD1|TRBV27|many
CASSLVGGDIQYF
TGTGCCAGCAGTTTAGTAGGGGGCGACATTCAGTACTTC
>TRBJ2-5|-|TRBV20-1|-
CSASQEAALNQETQYF
TGCAGTGCCTCTCAAGAAGCGGCGCTGAACCAAGAGACCCAGTACTTC
>TRBJ1-1|TRBD1|TRBV29-1|many
CSVVPGQAEAFF
TGCAGCGTTGTACCGGGACAGGCTGAAGCTTTCTTT
>TRBJ2-1|-|TRBV5-5|many
CASSLRDPWIDEQFF
TGTGCCAGCAGCTTGAGAGACCCTTGGATCGATGAGCAGTTCTTC
>TRBJ2-2|TRBD1|TRBV5-1|many
CASSHLGQGGYYTGELFF
TGCGCCAGCAGCCACCTCGGACAGGGCGGATATTACACCGGGGAGCTGTTTTTT
>TRBJ1-2|-|TRBV3-1|many
CASSQSTGYTF
TGTGCCAGCAGCCAAAGTACTGGCTACACCTTC
>TRBJ2-3|-|TRBV5-5|many
CASSLVGGRAADTQYF
TGTGCCAGCAGCTTGGTCGGGGGGCGCGCCGCAGATACGCAGTATTTT
>TRBJ1-2|TRBD1|TRBV10-3|many
CAITEDRPANYGYTF
TGTGCCATCACCGAGGACAGGCCAGCTAACTATGGCTACACCTTC
>TRBJ1-5|-|TRBV28|many
CASREGNQPQHF
TGTGCCAGCAGGGAGGGGAATCAGCCCCAGCATTTT
>TRBJ2-7|-|TRBV7-2|many
CASSLVVRGNEQYF
TGTGCCAGCAGCTTAGTCGTCCGGGGGAACGAGCAGTACTTC
>TRBJ2-1|-|TRBV7-3|many
CASSLRGPYNEQFF
TGTGCCAGCAGCTTAAGAGGACCCTACAATGAGCAGTTCTTC
>TRBJ2-1|-|TRBV7-2|few
CASSYRDINSYNEQFF
TGTGCCAGCAGCTACCGGGACATTAACTCCTACAATGAGCAGTTCTTC
>TRBJ2-3|TRBD2|TRBV9|-
CASSTPETSGSVSSTDTQYF
TGTGCCAGCAGCACCCCTGAAACTAGCGGGAGTGTGTCTAGCACAGATACGCAGTATTTT